The 3 T cell receptor beta chains listed next were all sequenced from one sample in a study of shared clonotypes between healthy human individuals. Produced via immunoSEQ multiplex PCR; TCRdb's table is partial and in-frame only. The sample lists around 690,000 clones, about nine tenths occurring once. The sample consisted of memory CD8+ T cells from PBMCs. The subset is: CD45RO+ cells pooled with CCR7-negative TemRA cells. Source of these receptors: a man between 18 and 29 years old in good health. Some clones in this sample may be carry-over from other donors' samples.

The J gene is TRBJ2-2, the V gene TRBV5-1, with D maybe TRBD2 (5 bases). The germline V gene encodes CDR1 SGHRS and CDR2 YFSETQ. The CDR3 extends over 18 amino acids. Trimming pared 0 bases from V and 0 bases from J, leaving 15 bases between. The CDR3 nucleotides are TGCGCCAGCAGCTTGGCGCTACTAGTCCGTGCGAACACCGGGGAGCTGTTTTTT. Translated, it gives CASSLALLVRANTGELFF.

The chain has TRBV9 and TRBJ2-7; a weak D match, TRBD2 (5 bases). V shed 0 bases and J shed 2 bases, with 9 bases lying between them. The CDR3 has 14 residues. Germline V gives CDR1 SGDLS, CDR2 YYNGEE. CDR3 nucleotide sequence: TGTGCCAGCAGCGTAGCGGGAAAGACCTACGAGCAGTACTTC. This encodes CASSVAGKTYEQYF.

V is TRBV27 and J is TRBJ1-1; no firm D call. Trimming took off 4 bases at V and 4 bases at J, with 13 bases between the two ends. The CDR3 contains 14 residues. CDR1 is MNHEY, CDR2 SMNVEV, per germline (reference sequence). CDR3 in amino acids: CASSWGGGSTEAFF. As DNA, the CDR3 is TGTGCCAGCAGTTGGGGAGGAGGATCCACTGAAGCTTTCTTT.